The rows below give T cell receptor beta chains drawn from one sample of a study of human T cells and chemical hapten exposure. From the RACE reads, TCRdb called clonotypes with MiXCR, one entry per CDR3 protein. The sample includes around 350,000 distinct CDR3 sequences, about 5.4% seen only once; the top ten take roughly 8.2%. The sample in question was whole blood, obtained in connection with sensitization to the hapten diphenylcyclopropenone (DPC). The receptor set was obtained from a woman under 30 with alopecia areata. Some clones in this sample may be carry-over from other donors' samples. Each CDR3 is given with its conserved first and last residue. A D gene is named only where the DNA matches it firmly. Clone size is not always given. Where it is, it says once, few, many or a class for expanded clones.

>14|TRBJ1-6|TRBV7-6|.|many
CASSLSSYNSPLHF
TGTGCCAGCAGCTTAAGCTCCTATAATTCACCCCTCCACTTT
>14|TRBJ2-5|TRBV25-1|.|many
CASSESGGGETQYF
TGTGCCAGCAGTGAATCAGGAGGAGGAGAGACCCAGTACTTC
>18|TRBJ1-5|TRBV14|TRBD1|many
CASSPAGQGNKSNQPQHF
TGTGCCAGCAGCCCCGCCGGACAGGGAAATAAAAGCAATCAGCCCCAGCATTTT
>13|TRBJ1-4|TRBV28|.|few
CASRGPPAGKLFF
TGTGCCAGCAGGGGACCGCCGGCTGGAAAACTGTTTTTT
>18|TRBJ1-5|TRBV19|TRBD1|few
CASSIGVGTGYSNQPQHF
TGTGCCAGTAGTATAGGCGTCGGGACAGGTTATAGCAATCAGCCCCAGCATTTT
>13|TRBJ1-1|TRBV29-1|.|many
CSVGLGANTEAFF
TGCAGCGTTGGATTGGGGGCGAACACTGAAGCTTTCTTT
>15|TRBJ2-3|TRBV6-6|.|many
CASSPGAGKTDTQYF
TGTGCCAGCAGCCCTGGCGCGGGGAAGACAGATACGCAGTATTTT
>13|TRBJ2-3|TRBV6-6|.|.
CASSYRWADTQYF
TGTGCCAGCAGTTACCGCTGGGCAGATACGCAGTATTTT
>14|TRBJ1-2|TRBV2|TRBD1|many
CARRTGTGYYGYTF
TGTGCCAGACGGACCGGGACAGGGTACTATGGCTACACCTTC
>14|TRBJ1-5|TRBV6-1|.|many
CASSEASKNQPQHF
TGTGCCAGCAGTGAAGCGAGTAAGAATCAGCCCCAGCATTTT